This entry features one TCR beta chain sequence. CDR3 size: 11 residues. Deletions cut 7 bases from V and 7 bases from J, with 10 bases between. Germline V gives CDR1 SNHLY, CDR2 FYNNEI. Libraries were prepared by immunoSEQ multiplex PCR; TCRdb keeps only in-frame clonotypes and omits some of them. The sample carries about 320,000 clones, approximately 88% recorded once. The sample originates from a study of blood T cell repertoires in COVID-19. About the research overall: Acute-phase and convalescent COVID-19 samples originated in the United States, Italy and Spain. T cells, B-cell-depleted T cells, or PBMCs supplied cDNA or gDNA.

Cohort 3 donors counted as recovered after two negative PCRs, clearance, or resolved symptoms. The source of this sequence is a man aged 25 to 40 who had recovered from COVID-19. Sequenced sample: PBMCs or T cells enriched from blood (not recorded which). The chain combines TRBV2 with TRBJ1-2, with D tentatively TRBD1 (5 bases). The CDR3 spells CASKTGPGYTF. As DNA, the CDR3 is TGTGCCAGCAAAACAGGTCCTGGCTACACCTTC.